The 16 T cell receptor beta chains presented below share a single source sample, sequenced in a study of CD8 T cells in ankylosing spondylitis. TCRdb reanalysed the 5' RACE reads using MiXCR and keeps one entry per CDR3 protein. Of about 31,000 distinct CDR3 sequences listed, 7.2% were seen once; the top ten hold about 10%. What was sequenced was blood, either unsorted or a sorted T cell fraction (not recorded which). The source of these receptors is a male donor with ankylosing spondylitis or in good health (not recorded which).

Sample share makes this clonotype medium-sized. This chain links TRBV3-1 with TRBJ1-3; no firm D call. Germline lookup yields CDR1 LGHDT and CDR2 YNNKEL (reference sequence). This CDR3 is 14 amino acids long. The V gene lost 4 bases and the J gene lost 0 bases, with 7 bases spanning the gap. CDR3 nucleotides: TGTGCCAGCAGCCCGGGTGGCTCTGGAAACACCATATATTTT. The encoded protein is CASSPGGSGNTIYF.

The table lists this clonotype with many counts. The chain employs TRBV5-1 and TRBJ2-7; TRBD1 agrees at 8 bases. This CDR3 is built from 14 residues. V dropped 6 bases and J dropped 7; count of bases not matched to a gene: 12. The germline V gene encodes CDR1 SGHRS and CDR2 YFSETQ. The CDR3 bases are TGCGCCAGCAACCAGGGGGCCACTACGGGGGAGCAGTACTTC. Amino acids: CASNQGATTGEQYF.

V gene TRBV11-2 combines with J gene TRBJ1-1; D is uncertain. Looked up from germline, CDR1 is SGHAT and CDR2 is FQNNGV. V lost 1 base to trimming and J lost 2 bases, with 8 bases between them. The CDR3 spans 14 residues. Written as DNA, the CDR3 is TGTGCCAGCAGCTTAGGTCGGGGTAACACTGAAGCTTTCTTT. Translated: CASSLGRGNTEAFF.

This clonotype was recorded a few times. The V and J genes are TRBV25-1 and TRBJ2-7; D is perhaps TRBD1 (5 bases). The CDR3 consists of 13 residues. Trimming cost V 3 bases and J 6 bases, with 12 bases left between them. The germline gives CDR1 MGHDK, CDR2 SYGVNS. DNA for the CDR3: TGTGCCAGCAGTGAGTCGATTACAGGCGAGCAGTACTTC. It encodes CASSESITGEQYF.

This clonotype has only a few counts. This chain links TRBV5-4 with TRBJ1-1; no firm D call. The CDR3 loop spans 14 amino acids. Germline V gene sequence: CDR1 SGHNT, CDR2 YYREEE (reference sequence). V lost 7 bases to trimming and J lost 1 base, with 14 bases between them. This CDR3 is CASGRKSGNTEAFF. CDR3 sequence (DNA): TGTGCCAGCGGGAGAAAAAGCGGGAACACTGAAGCTTTCTTT.

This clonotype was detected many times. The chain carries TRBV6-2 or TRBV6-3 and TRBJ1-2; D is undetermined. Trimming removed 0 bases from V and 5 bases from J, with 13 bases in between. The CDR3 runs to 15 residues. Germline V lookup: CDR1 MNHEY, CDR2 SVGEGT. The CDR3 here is CASSYSGGQSYGYTF. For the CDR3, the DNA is TGTGCCAGCAGTTACTCGGGCGGGCAGTCTTATGGCTACACCTTC.

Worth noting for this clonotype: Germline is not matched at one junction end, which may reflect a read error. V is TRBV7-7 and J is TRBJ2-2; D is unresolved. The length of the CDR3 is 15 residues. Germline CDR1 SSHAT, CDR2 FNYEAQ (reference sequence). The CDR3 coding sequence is TGTGCTAGCAGCTTTCTAAACAGTGACACCGGGGAGCTGTTTTTT. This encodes CASSFLNSDTGELFF.

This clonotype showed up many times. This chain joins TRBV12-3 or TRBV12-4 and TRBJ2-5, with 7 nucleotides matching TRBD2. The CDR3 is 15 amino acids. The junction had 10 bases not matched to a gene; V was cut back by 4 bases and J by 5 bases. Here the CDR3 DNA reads TGTGCCAGCAGTTCCCGCAGATGGGGAGGGGAGACCCAGTACTTC. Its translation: CASSSRRWGGETQYF.

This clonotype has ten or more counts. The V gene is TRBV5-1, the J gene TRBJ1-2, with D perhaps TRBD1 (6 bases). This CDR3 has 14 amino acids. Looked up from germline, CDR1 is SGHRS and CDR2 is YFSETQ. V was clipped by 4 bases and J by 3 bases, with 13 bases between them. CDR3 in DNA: TGCGCCAGCAGCGCACAGGGTGTAGACTATGGCTACACCTTC. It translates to CASSAQGVDYGYTF.

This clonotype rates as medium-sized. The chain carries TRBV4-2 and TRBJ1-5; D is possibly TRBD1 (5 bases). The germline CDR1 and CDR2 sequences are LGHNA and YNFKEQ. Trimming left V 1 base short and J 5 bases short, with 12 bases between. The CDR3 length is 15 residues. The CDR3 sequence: CASSQGEGPHQPQHF. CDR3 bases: TGTGCCAGCAGCCAAGGAGAGGGGCCCCATCAGCCCCAGCATTTT.

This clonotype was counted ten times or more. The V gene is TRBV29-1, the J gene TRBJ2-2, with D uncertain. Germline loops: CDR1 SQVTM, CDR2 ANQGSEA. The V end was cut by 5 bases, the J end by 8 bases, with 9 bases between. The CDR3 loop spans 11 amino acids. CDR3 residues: CSVHSGGELFF. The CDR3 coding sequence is TGCAGCGTTCACTCCGGGGGGGAGCTGTTTTTT.

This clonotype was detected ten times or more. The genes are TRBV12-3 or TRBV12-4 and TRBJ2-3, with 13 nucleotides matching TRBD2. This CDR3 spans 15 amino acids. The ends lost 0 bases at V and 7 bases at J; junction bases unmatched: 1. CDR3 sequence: CASSLATSGRYTQYF. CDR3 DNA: TGTGCCAGCAGTTTAGCGACTAGCGGGAGGTATACGCAGTATTTT.

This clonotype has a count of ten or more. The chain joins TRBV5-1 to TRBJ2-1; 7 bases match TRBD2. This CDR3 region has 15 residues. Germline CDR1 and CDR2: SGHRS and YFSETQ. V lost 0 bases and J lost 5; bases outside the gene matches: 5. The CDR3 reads CASSLAGRTHNEQFF. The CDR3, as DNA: TGCGCCAGCAGCTTGGCCGGGAGGACTCACAATGAGCAGTTCTTC.

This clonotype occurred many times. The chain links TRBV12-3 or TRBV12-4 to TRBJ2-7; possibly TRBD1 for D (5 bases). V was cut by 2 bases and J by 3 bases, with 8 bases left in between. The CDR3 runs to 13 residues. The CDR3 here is CASSLQDIYEQYF. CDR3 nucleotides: TGTGCCAGCAGTTTACAGGACATCTACGAGCAGTACTTC.

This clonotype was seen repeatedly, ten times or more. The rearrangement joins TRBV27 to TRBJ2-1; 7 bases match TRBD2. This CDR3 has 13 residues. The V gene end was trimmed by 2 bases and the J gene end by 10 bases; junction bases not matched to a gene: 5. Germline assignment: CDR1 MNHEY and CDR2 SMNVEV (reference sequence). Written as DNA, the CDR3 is TGTGCCAGCAGTTTACCGCTAGCGGCAGAGCAGTTCTTC. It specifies CASSLPLAAEQFF.

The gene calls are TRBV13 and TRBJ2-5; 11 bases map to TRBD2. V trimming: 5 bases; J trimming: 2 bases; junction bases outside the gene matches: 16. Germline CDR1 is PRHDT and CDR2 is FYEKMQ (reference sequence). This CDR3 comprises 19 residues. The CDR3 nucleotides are TGTGCCAGCAGCACCCGGGAGGGTATGACTAGCGGGACGCAAGAGACCCAGTACTTC. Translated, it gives CASSTREGMTSGTQETQYF.